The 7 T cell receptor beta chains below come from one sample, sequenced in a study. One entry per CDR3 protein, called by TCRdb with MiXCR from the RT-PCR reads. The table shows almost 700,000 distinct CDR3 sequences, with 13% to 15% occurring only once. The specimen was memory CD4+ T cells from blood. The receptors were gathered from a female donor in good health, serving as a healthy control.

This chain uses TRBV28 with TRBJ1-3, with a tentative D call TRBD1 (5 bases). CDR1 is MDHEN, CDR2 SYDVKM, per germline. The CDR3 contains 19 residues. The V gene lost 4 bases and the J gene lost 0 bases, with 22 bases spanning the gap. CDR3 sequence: CASSSQAGSRGSSGNTIYF. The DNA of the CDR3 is TGTGCCAGCAGTTCCCAAGCAGGTTCCCGGGGGAGCTCTGGAAACACCATATATTTT.

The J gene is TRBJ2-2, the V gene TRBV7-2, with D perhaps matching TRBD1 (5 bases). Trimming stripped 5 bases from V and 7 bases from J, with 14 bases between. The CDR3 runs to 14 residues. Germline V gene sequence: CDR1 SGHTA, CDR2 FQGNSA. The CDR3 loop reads CASSPQGRVGELFF. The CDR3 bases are TGTGCCAGCAGCCCGCAGGGTAGGGTCGGGGAGCTGTTTTTT.

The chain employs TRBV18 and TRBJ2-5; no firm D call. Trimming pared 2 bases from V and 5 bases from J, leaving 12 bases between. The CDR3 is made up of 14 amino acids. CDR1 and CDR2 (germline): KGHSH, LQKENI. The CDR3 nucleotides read TGTGCCAGCTCACCAAATTTTCGCTGGGAGACCCAGTACTTC. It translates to CASSPNFRWETQYF.

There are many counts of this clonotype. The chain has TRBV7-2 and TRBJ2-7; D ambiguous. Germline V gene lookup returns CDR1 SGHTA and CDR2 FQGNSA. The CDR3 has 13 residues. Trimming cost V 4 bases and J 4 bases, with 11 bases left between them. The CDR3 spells CASSSGITYEQYF. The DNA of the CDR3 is TGTGCCAGCAGCTCTGGGATTACATACGAGCAGTACTTC. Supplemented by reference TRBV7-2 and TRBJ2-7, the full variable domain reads GAGVSQSPSNKVTEKGKDVELRCDPISGHTALYWYRQSLGQGLEFLIYFQGNSAPDKSGLPSDRFSAERTGGSVSTLTIQRTQQEDSAVYLCASSSGITYEQYFGPGTRLTVT.

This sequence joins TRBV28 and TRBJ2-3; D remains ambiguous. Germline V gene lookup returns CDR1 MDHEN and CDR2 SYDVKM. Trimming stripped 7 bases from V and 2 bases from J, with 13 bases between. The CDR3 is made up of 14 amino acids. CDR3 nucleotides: TGTGCCAGCATTAGGTCAGGCGACACAGATACGCAGTATTTT. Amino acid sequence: CASIRSGDTDTQYF.

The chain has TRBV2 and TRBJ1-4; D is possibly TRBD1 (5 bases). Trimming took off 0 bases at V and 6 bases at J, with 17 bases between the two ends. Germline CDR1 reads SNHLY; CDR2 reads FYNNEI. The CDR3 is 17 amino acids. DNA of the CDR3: TGTGCCAGCAGTGAAGCGCTAAAGGGGACGGGGGATGAAAAACTGTTTTTT. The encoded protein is CASSEALKGTGDEKLFF.

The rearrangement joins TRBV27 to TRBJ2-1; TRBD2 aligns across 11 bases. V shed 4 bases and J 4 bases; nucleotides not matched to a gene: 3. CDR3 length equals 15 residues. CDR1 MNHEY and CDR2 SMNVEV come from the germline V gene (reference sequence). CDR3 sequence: CASSSRLAGYNEQFF. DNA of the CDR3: TGTGCCAGCAGTTCACGACTAGCGGGGTACAATGAGCAGTTCTTC.